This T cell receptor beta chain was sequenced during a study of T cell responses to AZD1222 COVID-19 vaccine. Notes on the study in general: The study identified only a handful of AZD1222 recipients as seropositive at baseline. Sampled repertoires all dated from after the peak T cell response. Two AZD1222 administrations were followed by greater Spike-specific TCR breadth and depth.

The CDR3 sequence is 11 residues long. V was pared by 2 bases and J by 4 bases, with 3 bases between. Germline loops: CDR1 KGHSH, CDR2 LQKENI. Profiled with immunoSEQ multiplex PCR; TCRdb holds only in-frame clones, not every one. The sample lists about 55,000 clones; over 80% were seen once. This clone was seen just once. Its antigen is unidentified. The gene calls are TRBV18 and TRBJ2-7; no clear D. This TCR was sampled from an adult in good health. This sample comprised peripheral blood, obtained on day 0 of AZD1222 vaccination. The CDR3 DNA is TGTGCCAGCTCACCAGAATACGAGCAGTACTTC. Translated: CASSPEYEQYF.